Following are 12 T cell receptor beta chains from one sample sequenced in a study of tissue T cells after allogeneic stem cell transplantation. Sequenced by immunoSEQ multiplex PCR; TCRdb stores in-frame clones only, minus some. Among about 22,000 clones, 72% were seen once, and the ten largest hold about 0.63%. Sequenced input: spleen. All receptors come from a female BALB/c mouse in good health. Mouse MHC haplotype: H2-d.

Concerning this clone: Germline and genes: mouse. The DNA ends 1 residue before the CDR3 does, and the rest of the CDR3 is filled in from the germline J gene. The V call is TRBV4, the J call TRBJ2-2; D is unclear. From germline, CDR1 is LGHDT and CDR2 YNNKQL (reference sequence). V lost 6 bases to trimming and J lost 3 bases, with 5 bases between them. The CDR3 is made up of 12 amino acids. This chain's CDR3 is CASRTHTGQLYF. The covered CDR3 bases are TGTGCCAGCAGAACCCACACCGGGCAGCTCTAC.

This clone has more than one count but fewer than ten. All gene names here are mouse names. The observed sequence ends 1 residue before the CDR3 terminus, with the missing tail filled in from the germline J gene. V and J are TRBV19 and TRBJ1-4, with 11 nucleotides matching TRBD1. The CDR3 has 13 amino acids. Trimming removed 5 bases from V and 7 bases from J; junction bases left unmatched: 1. The germline CDR1 and CDR2 sequences are FNHDT and SITEND (reference sequence). The sequenced part of the CDR3 DNA is TGTGCCAGCAGGGACAGGGGGCGCGAAAGATTATTT. The encoded protein is CASRDRGRERLF. The full CDR3 protein reads CASRDRGRERLFF.

As concerns this clone: Mouse gene names and germline throughout. The read comes to an end 1 residue before the CDR3 does, leaving the germline J gene to fill in the end. The chain joins TRBV2 to TRBJ2-4, with D possibly called TRBD1 or TRBD2 (5 bases each). Trimming left V 3 bases short and J 7 bases short, with 8 bases between. The CDR3 sequence is 12 residues long. Germline lookup yields CDR1 LGHNA and CDR2 YSYQKL. The CDR3 loop reads CASSQGVDTLYF. CDR3 bases read: TGTGCCAGCAGCCAGGGGGTGGACACCTTGTAC.

Comment on this clone: Gene names are mouse gene names. The sequenced fragment ends 1 residue before the CDR3 boundary, so the rest is inferred from the germline J gene. This chain joins TRBV13-1 and TRBJ2-7; TRBD1 might be the D (7 bases). The CDR3 has 14 residues. Trimming took 2 bases from V and 0 from J, leaving 9 bases between them. Germline V gene sequence: CDR1 NSHNY, CDR2 SYGAGN. The covered CDR3 bases are TGTGCCAGCAGTGAGAGGGGGCGCTCCTATGAACAGTAC. As protein: CASSERGRSYEQY. The full-length CDR3 reads as CASSERGRSYEQYF.

For this clone: Germline and genes here are mouse. The CDR3 end lies 1 residue beyond the end of the read and is filled in from the germline J gene. The chain joins TRBV13-1 to TRBJ2-4; 8 nucleotides line up with TRBD1. Unmatched junction bases numbered 2, after V lost 2 bases and J lost 0 bases. Per germline, CDR1 NSHNY and CDR2 SYGAGN. The CDR3 consists of 15 residues. The CDR3 bases that were read are TGTGCCAGCAGTGAAGGGACAGGTAGTCAAAACACCTTGTAC. It codes for CASSEGTGSQNTLY. The whole CDR3 region reads CASSEGTGSQNTLYF.

With regard to this clone: The listed genes are named as in mouse. Coverage ceases 1 residue before the CDR3 finishes, and the germline J gene fills in the end. The chain is built from TRBV19 and TRBJ2-1, with 11 bases matching TRBD2. Unmatched junction bases numbered 3, after V lost 1 base and J lost 6 bases. Per the germline V gene, CDR1 is FNHDT and CDR2 is SITEND (reference sequence). The CDR3 has 15 amino acids. CDR3: CASSITGGAIAEQFF. The covered CDR3 bases are TGTGCCAGCAGTATAACTGGGGGGGCGATTGCTGAGCAGTTC. Based on the CDR3 plus reference TRBV19 and TRBJ2-1, the full variable domain is GGIITQTPKFLIGQEGQKLTLKCQQNFNHDTMYWYRQDSGKGLRLIYYSITENDLQKGDLSEGYDASREKKSSFSLTVTSAQKNEMAVFLCASSITGGAIAEQFFGPGTRLTVL.

This clone was seen just once. These gene names are mouse names. The DNA ends 1 residue before the CDR3 does, and the rest of the CDR3 is filled in from the germline J gene. The chain is built from TRBV13-2 and TRBJ2-7; 12 bases are a match to TRBD1. This CDR3 spans 13 amino acids. V was pared by 7 bases and J by 6 bases, with 5 bases of the junction left unmatched. Germline CDR1 NNHNN, CDR2 SYGAGS (reference sequence). The CDR3: CASSSGQGAEQYF. CDR3 DNA (partial): TGTGCCAGCAGCTCGGGACAGGGGGCTGAACAGTAC.

As for this clone: All gene names here are mouse names. The read ends 1 residue early relative to the CDR3; the germline J gene fills the gap. The rearrangement links TRBV2 to TRBJ2-3; tentative D call: TRBD2 (6 bases). Deletions cut 0 bases from V and 6 bases from J, with 10 bases between. CDR1 and CDR2 from the germline V gene are LGHNA and YSYQKL. CDR3 length: 14 amino acids. The CDR3 protein is CASSQEIWGETLYF. CDR3 DNA, as far as it was read: TGTGCCAGCAGCCAAGAAATCTGGGGCGAAACGCTGTAT.

On this clone: Here the gene names and germline are mouse. The missing CDR3 end, 1 residue past where the read stops, is filled in from the germline J gene. The rearrangement uses TRBV4 and TRBJ2-4; TRBD1 matches at 11 bases. Germline CDR1 and CDR2: LGHDT and YNNKQL (reference sequence). V lost 4 bases and J lost 6; bases outside the gene matches: 3. CDR3 length equals 14 residues. CDR3 DNA (partial): TGTGCCAGCAGCTTGGGACAGGGGGAGAACACCTTGTAC. This translates into CASSLGQGENTLY. The complete CDR3 protein is CASSLGQGENTLYF.

As to this clone: Germline and genes here are mouse. The read comes to an end 1 residue before the CDR3 does, leaving the germline J gene to fill in the end. The genes are TRBV5 and TRBJ2-3, with TRBD2 identical over 8 bases. This CDR3 is 16 amino acids long. The germline CDR1 and CDR2 sequences are LGHNA and YNLKQL (reference sequence). The J segment lost 0 bases and the V segment lost 5 bases, leaving 7 bases of the junction unmatched. The sequenced CDR3 bases are TGTGCCAGCAGCTCCCCGGGGGGGCGCAGTGCAGAAACGCTGTAT. Protein sequence: CASSSPGGRSAETLY. The full CDR3 reads CASSSPGGRSAETLYF.

Turning to this clone: The germline and genes are mouse ones. The read falls 1 residue short of the CDR3 end, and the missing part is taken from the germline J gene. The chain recombines TRBV29 with TRBJ1-5, with D perhaps TRBD1 (6 bases). Germline V gives CDR1 MSHET, CDR2 SYDVDS. With 4 bases removed from V and 5 bases from J, the gap between germline ends came to 15 bases. CDR3 length: 15 residues. The DNA read from the CDR3 is TGTGCTAGCAGTTCCCCACAGGGAGGAGACCAGGCTCCGCTT. As protein: CASSSPQGGDQAPL. The whole CDR3 is CASSSPQGGDQAPLF. The full variable domain, its missing parts supplied by reference TRBV29 and TRBJ1-5, is DMKVTQMPRYLIKRMGENVLLECGQDMSHETMYWYRQDPGLGLQLIYISYDVDSNSEGDIPKGYRVSRKKREHFSLILDSAKTNQTSVYFCASSSPQGGDQAPLFGEGTRLSVL.

With respect to this clone: Gene names are the mouse ones. Sequencing ends 1 residue short of the CDR3 end; the germline J gene provides the rest. The chain is built from TRBV2 and TRBJ2-2, with 7 bases fitting TRBD2. The germline V gene has CDR1 LGHNA and CDR2 YSYQKL. The CDR3 is made up of 17 amino acids. V was clipped by 0 bases and J by 0 bases; unmatched bases: 4. The CDR3 reads CASSQDLWGANTGQLYF. CDR3 bases read: TGTGCCAGCAGCCAAGATCTTTGGGGGGCAAACACCGGGCAGCTCTAC. Full variable domain (remainder filled in from reference TRBV2 and TRBJ2-2): DPKIIQKPKYLVAVTGSEKILICEQYLGHNAMYWYRQSAKKPLEFMFSYSYQKLMDNQTASSRFQPQSSKKNHLDLQITALKPDDSATYFCASSQDLWGANTGQLYFGEGSKLTVL.